This entry is about one TCR beta chain. Assay used: immunoSEQ multiplex PCR; TCRdb lists only in-frame clones, some missing. The sample has around 80,000 clones, more than 70% seen once; the top ten hold roughly 0.2%. This entry is derived from a study of OX40 agonist ivuxolimab in advanced cancers. V was pared by 2 bases and J by 7 bases, with 6 bases between. Germline V gene data show CDR1 as GTSNPN and CDR2 as SVGIG (reference sequence). The CDR3 has 11 amino acids. The origin of this receptor is an adult with an advanced solid tumor such as melanoma, head and neck, liver or kidney cancer. The sample here was CD4+ or CD8+ T cells sorted from blood, taken in a trial of the OX40 agonist ivuxolimab. The chain employs TRBV30 and TRBJ2-1; D may correspond to TRBD1 or TRBD2 (5 bases each). CDR3 DNA sequence: TGTGCCTGGAGTTGGGGGAATGAGCAGTTCTTC. Amino acid sequence: CAWSWGNEQFF.